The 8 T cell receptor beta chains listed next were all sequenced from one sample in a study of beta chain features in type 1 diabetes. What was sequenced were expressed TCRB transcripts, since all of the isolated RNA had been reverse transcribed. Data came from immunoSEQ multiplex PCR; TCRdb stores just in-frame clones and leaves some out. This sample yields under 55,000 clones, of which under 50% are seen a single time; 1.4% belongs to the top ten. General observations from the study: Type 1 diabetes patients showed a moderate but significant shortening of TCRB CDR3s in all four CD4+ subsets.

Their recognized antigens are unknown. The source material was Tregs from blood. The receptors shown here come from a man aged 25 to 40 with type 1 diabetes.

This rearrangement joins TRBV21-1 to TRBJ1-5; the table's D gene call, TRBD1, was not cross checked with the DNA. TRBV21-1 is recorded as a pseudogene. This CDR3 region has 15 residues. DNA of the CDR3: TGTGCCAGCAGCAAGAGGGGGCCGGGCAATCAGCCCCAGCATTTT. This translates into CASSKRGPGNQPQHF.

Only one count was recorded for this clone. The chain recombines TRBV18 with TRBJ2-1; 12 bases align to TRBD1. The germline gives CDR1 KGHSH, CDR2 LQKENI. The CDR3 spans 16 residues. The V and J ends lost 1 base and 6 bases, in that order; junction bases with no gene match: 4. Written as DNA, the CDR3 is TGTGCCAGCTCACCACTAGGGACAGGGGGCTTCAATGAGCAGTTCTTC. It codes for CASSPLGTGGFNEQFF.

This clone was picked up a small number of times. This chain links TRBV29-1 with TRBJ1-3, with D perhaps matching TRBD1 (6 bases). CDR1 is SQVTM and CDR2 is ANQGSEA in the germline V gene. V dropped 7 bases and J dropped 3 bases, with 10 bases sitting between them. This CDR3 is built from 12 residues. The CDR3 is CSGGLGGNTIYF. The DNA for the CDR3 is TGCAGCGGGGGGCTTGGTGGAAACACCATATATTTT.

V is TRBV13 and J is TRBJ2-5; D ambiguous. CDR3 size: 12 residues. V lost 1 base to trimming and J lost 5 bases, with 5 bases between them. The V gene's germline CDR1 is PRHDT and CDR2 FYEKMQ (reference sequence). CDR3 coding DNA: TGTGCCAGCAGCTTAGACGAGGAGACCCAGTACTTC. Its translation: CASSLDEETQYF. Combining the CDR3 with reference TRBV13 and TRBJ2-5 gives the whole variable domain AAGVIQSPRHLIKEKRETATLKCYPIPRHDTVYWYQQGPGQDPQFLISFYEKMQSDKGSIPDRFSAQQFSDYHSELNMSSLELGDSALYFCASSLDEETQYFGPGTRLLVL.

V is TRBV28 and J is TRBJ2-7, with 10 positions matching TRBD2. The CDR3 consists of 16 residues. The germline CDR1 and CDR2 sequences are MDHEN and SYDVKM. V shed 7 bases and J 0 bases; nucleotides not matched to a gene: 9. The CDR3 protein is CASKGASGGLSYEQYF. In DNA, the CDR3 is TGTGCCAGCAAAGGGGCTAGCGGGGGCCTCTCCTACGAGCAGTACTTC. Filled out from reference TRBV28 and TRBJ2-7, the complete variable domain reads DVKVTQSSRYLVKRTGEKVFLECVQDMDHENMFWYRQDPGLGLRLIYFSYDVKMKEKGDIPEGYSVSREKKERFSLILESASTNQTSMYLCASKGASGGLSYEQYFGPGTRLTVT.

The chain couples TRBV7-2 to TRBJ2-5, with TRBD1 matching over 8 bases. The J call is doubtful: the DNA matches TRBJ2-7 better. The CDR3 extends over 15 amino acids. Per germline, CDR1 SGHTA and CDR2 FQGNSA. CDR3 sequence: CASSSGTGVTYEQYF. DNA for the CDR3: TGTGCCAGCAGCTCCGGGACAGGAGTTACCTACGAGCAGTACTTC.

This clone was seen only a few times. The CDR3 loop is CASSLGQREFF. In DNA form, the CDR3 reads TGTGCCAGCAGTCTGGGACAGAGAGAGTTCTTC. This sequence joins TRBV28 and TRBJ2-1, with 7 bases matching TRBD1. Germline CDR1 reads MDHEN; CDR2 reads SYDVKM. Losses at the gene ends were 5 bases for V and 14 bases for J; bases not matched to a gene: 6. The CDR3 is made up of 11 amino acids.

CDR3: CASSVARGTKETQYF. The DNA of the CDR3 is TGTGCCAGCAGTGTAGCCAGGGGGACCAAAGAGACCCAGTACTTC. The chain uses TRBV2 and TRBJ2-5; 7 nucleotides agree with TRBD1. The V segment lost 4 bases and the J segment 3 bases; nucleotides outside the gene matches: 8. Germline-derived CDR1 and CDR2 are SNHLY and FYNNEI. The length of the CDR3 is 15 residues.